A selection of T cell receptor beta chains follows, all from one sample in a study of PD-1 blockade in classical Hodgkin lymphoma. Only in-frame clones appear in the TCRdb table, and some are missing; sequencing was by immunoSEQ multiplex PCR. The table includes around 53,000 clones, about 76% detected once. The sample consisted of peripheral blood mononuclear cells (PBMCs), taken before the fourth cycle of nivolumab. The receptor source for this set is a human donor with classical Hodgkin lymphoma. The CDR3 runs from the conserved cysteine through the conserved F or W. D genes are given only for firm matches. Not every row has a clone size; where given, it reads once, few, many or a size class.

J: TRBJ2-3
length: 14
size: -
D: -
V: TRBV5-6
CDR3: CASSLVVRSDTQYF
DNA: TGTGCCAGCAGCTTGGTGGTGCGGTCAGATACGCAGTATTTT

J: TRBJ2-5
length: 13
size: -
D: -
V: TRBV11-3
CDR3: CASSAREGSGQYF
DNA: TGTGCCAGCAGCGCCCGGGAAGGGTCCGGGCAGTACTTC

J: TRBJ1-2
length: 15
size: -
D: -
V: TRBV11-2
CDR3: CASSLRPGGNYGYTF
DNA: TGTGCCAGCAGCTTAAGGCCTGGGGGAAACTATGGCTACACCTTC

J: TRBJ2-1
length: 17
size: -
D: -
V: TRBV5-1
CDR3: CASSFGGLGSSYNEQFF
DNA: TGCGCCAGCAGCTTTGGGGGCTTGGGAAGCTCCTACAATGAGCAGTTCTTC

J: TRBJ1-1
length: 14
size: once
D: -
V: TRBV5-6
CDR3: CASVRDFPNTEAFF
DNA: TGTGCCAGCGTTCGGGATTTTCCGAACACTGAAGCTTTCTTT

J: TRBJ2-7
length: 14
size: -
D: TRBD2
V: TRBV5-1
CDR3: CASTHGEGPYEQYF
DNA: TGCGCCAGCACCCACGGGGAGGGTCCCTACGAGCAGTACTTC

J: TRBJ1-3
length: 14
size: -
D: -
V: TRBV7-9
CDR3: CASSFLPSGNTIYF
DNA: TGTGCCAGCAGTTTCCTGCCCTCTGGAAACACCATATATTTT

J: TRBJ1-3
length: 12
size: -
D: -
V: TRBV7-2
CDR3: CASSVVGNTIYF
DNA: TGTGCCAGCAGCGTGGTCGGAAACACCATATATTTT

J: TRBJ1-2
length: 12
size: -
D: -
V: TRBV28
CDR3: CASSFGGNGYTF
DNA: TGTGCCAGCAGTTTCGGGGGCAATGGCTACACCTTC

J: TRBJ1-5
length: 14
size: -
D: -
V: TRBV6-1
CDR3: CASSEGDGSQPQHF
DNA: TGTGCCAGCAGTGAGGGGGACGGTTCTCAGCCCCAGCATTTT

J: TRBJ1-2
length: 13
size: -
D: TRBD1
V: TRBV7-2
CDR3: CASSSGQGYGYTF
DNA: TGTGCCAGCAGCTCAGGACAGGGCTATGGCTACACCTTC

J: TRBJ1-1
length: 15
size: -
D: TRBD1
V: TRBV6-5
CDR3: CASSLRTGGNTEAFF
DNA: TGTGCCAGCAGTCTCAGGACAGGGGGGAACACTGAAGCTTTCTTT

J: TRBJ2-3
length: 14
size: -
D: -
V: TRBV29-1
CDR3: CSVPFLGVGDTQYF
DNA: TGCAGCGTTCCCTTCCTGGGAGTTGGGGATACGCAGTATTTT

J: TRBJ2-1
length: 12
size: -
D: -
V: TRBV10-2
CDR3: CASSASYNEQFF
DNA: TGCGCCAGCAGTGCTAGCTACAATGAGCAGTTCTTC

J: TRBJ2-5
length: 12
size: -
D: -
V: TRBV5-1
CDR3: CASSLIPETQYF
DNA: TGCGCCAGCAGCCTAATCCCAGAGACCCAGTACTTC

J: TRBJ2-3
length: 13
size: -
D: TRBD2
V: TRBV28
CDR3: CASRLAATDTQYF
DNA: TGTGCCAGCCGGCTAGCGGCGACAGATACGCAGTATTTT

J: TRBJ1-2
length: 14
size: once
D: -
V: TRBV2
CDR3: CASSELGRFYGYTF
DNA: TGTGCCAGCAGTGAACTAGGCAGGTTCTATGGCTACACCTTC

J: TRBJ1-5
length: 16
size: -
D: TRBD1
V: TRBV19
CDR3: CAAGRTGGYSNQPQHF
DNA: TGTGCCGCTGGGAGGACAGGGGGTTATAGCAATCAGCCCCAGCATTTT

J: TRBJ1-1
length: 14
size: -
D: -
V: TRBV6-5
CDR3: CASSESGLNTEAFF
DNA: TGTGCCAGCAGTGAATCAGGCCTGAACACTGAAGCTTTCTTT

J: TRBJ2-1
length: 14
size: -
D: -
V: TRBV7-2
CDR3: CASSLVLGLDEQFF
DNA: TGTGCCAGCAGCTTAGTACTGGGGCTCGATGAGCAGTTCTTC

J: TRBJ2-5
length: 15
size: once
D: TRBD2
V: TRBV5-4
CDR3: CASSQFGTSGETQYF
DNA: TGTGCCAGCAGCCAATTCGGGACTAGCGGAGAGACCCAGTACTTC

J: TRBJ2-1
length: 13
size: few
D: -
V: TRBV6-5
CDR3: CASSYDRYNEQFF
DNA: TGTGCCAGCAGTTACGACAGGTACAATGAGCAGTTCTTC